This T cell receptor beta chain was found in a study of OX40 agonist ivuxolimab in advanced cancers. At the level of the study: Three patients, one with hepatocellular carcinoma and two with cutaneous melanoma, responded partially.

As regards this clone: Antigen unknown.

The study, taken as a whole, reports: Among the lowest peripheral clonal expansion occurred in 0.1-3.0 mg/kg partial responders. The work left the antigen specificity of expanded peripheral T cells undetermined.

The CDR3 covers 15 residues. Trimming removed 5 bases from V and 2 bases from J, with 10 bases in between. The germline gives CDR1 MNHEY, CDR2 SVGAGI. Sequencing was performed with immunoSEQ multiplex PCR; in TCRdb, only in-frame clones are kept and a portion is missing. The sample lists some 33,000 clones, approximately 87% occurring once. The study sampled blood at baseline, cycle 4 day 1, and cycle 7 day 1. Sequencing used CD4+ or CD8+ T cells sorted from blood, obtained in a trial of the OX40 agonist ivuxolimab. The J gene is TRBJ2-6, the V gene TRBV6-5; a possible D gene is TRBD1 (6 bases). The origin of this receptor is an adult with an advanced solid tumor such as melanoma, head and neck, liver or kidney cancer. The CDR3 reads CASSTHRAGANVLTF. The CDR3 bases are TGTGCCAGCAGTACCCACAGGGCTGGGGCCAACGTCCTGACTTTC.